One T cell receptor beta chain is described in this entry. The data were taken from a study of blood T cell repertoires in COVID-19. At the level of the study: Whether acute or convalescent, the COVID-19 samples came from the United States, Italy and Spain. PBMCs, B-cell-depleted T cells, or T cells provided the cDNA or gDNA that made up the material.

Original processing methods: The authors estimated nucleated cell counts from reference gene primer amplification. Assay: immunoSEQ multiplex PCR; the TCRdb copy retains only in-frame clones and omits some. V and J calls and clone size follow that table, whereas D and trimming were derived from the DNA. The data contain around 180,000 clones, about 87% of them singletons. V was cut by 7 bases and J by 8 bases, with 17 bases left in between. From germline, CDR1 is SQVTM and CDR2 ANQGSEA. The CDR3 loop spans 12 amino acids. J is TRBJ1-2 and V is TRBV29-1; a weak D match, TRBD1 (5 bases). The source is a man between 60 and 70 years old with acute or convalescent COVID-19. The sample taken for sequencing was peripheral blood. The chain's CDR3 is CSAEERGAGYTF. Written as DNA, the CDR3 is TGCAGCGCCGAGGAAAGGGGCGCGGGCTACACCTTC.